The clone carrying this TCR beta chain has only a few counts. This CDR3 contains 15 residues. The V gene's germline CDR1 is MNHEY and CDR2 SVGEGT. The V gene end was trimmed by 0 bases and the J gene end by 11 bases; junction bases not matched to a gene: 6. Carrying unique molecular identifiers, the cDNA also gained a universal primer site through template switching. From the 5' RACE reads, TCRdb called clonotypes with MiXCR, one entry per CDR3 protein. Of around 280,000 distinct CDR3 sequences in the sample, roughly 8.6% are singletons; the top ten hold 2.1%. This entry belongs to a study of identical twins. This sample also appeared in a second study, on yellow fever vaccine responses in identical twins.

The sample taken for sequencing was memory (CD45RO+) T cells sorted from blood. This TCR derives from a woman aged 18-29 years in good health. The chain joins TRBV6-2 or TRBV6-3 to TRBJ2-3; 12 bases align to TRBD2. The CDR3 DNA follows: TGTGCCAGCAGTTACTCGACTAGCGGGGGATCTAGGCAGTATTTT. It yields the protein CASSYSTSGGSRQYF.